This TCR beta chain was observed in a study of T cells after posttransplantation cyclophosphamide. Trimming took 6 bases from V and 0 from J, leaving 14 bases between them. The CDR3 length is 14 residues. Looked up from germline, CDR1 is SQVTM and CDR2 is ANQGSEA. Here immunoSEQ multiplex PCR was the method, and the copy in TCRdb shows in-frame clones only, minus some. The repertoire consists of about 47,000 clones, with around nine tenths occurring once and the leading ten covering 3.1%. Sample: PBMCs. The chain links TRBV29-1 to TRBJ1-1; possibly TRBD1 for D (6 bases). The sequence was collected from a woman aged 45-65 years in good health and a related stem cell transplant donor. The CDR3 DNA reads TGCAGCGTCCGGCGGGGGCAGCTGAACACTGAAGCTTTCTTT. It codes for CSVRRGQLNTEAFF.